Listed here is a single T cell receptor beta chain. The antigen is unknown. The data stem from a study of T-cell reconstitution after alpha-beta-depleted transplantation in children. Overall study results and limits: Among T cells one year after transplant, newly produced cells accounted for most counts and diversity. As was reported, about two months after transplant, alpha-beta T cells came from several hundred expanded graft clones. After transplant, high TCRbeta diversity at day 60 in some patients arose from surviving recipient T cells and thymic progenitors.

The CDR3 has 18 residues. V trimming: 3 bases; J trimming: 9 bases; junction bases outside the gene matches: 12. From germline, CDR1 is SGHRS and CDR2 YFSETQ. During its preparation, the TCRbeta library received unique molecular identifiers. TCRdb re-analysed the PCR reads in MiXCR, keeping a single row per CDR3 protein. Of approximately 1,000,000 distinct CDR3 sequences listed, less than 30% are singletons. Here the sequenced sample was PBMCs, mostly from graft donor cells, taken 360 days after TCRalphabeta/CD19-depleted stem cell transplant. This chain joins TRBV5-1 and TRBJ2-1; 16 bases agree with TRBD2. The sequence was obtained from a boy less than two years old who had a stem cell transplant for SCID, so the T cells may come from the graft donor. The CDR3 DNA follows: TGCGCCAGCAGCTCTTCTAAGGGACTAGCGGGGGGGCTTGCTGAGCAGTTCTTC. Residues: CASSSSKGLAGGLAEQFF. The full variable domain, rest sourced from reference TRBV5-1 and TRBJ2-1, is KAGVTQTPRYLIKTRGQQVTLSCSPISGHRSVSWYQQTPGQGLQFLFEYFSETQRNKGNFPGRFSGRQFSNSRSEMNVSTLELGDSALYLCASSSSKGLAGGLAEQFFGPGTRLTVL.